Ten or more counts support the clone carrying this TCR beta chain. Its matching antigen is unknown. The CDR3 has 15 residues. Trimming at V came to 6 bases and at J to 8 bases, leaving 12 bases not matched to a gene. This sample was taken from a study of regulatory T cells in long-lasting Graves disease. Study background: Prior antithyroid drug treatment in newly diagnosed Graves' patients lasted under 3 months. Findings of the study overall: Newly diagnosed disease favored TRBV20-1 and TRBJ2-1 over persistent disease.

For TCR beta, libraries came from iRepertoire HTBI primers and Arm-PCR of CDR3 regions. A single record per CDR3 protein comes from TCRdb applying MiXCR to the multiplex PCR reads. Of some 370,000 distinct CDR3 sequences listed, about 11% were seen once; the top ten hold 18%. Time point defined: newly diagnosed GD, antithyroid drugs for less than 3 months. After RNA was extracted from PBMCs, the TCR library was made from it. The data were also submitted as part of a second study, on T cells in Graves' hyperthyroidism and ophthalmopathy. Per that paper: From stable hyperthyroidism, ophthalmopathy was set apart by a 13 V-J model.

This specimen consisted of peripheral blood mononuclear cells (PBMCs), obtained at new diagnosis, from a patient treated with antithyroid drugs. The clonotype comes from a woman younger than 30 with Graves disease. The chain combines TRBV12-3 or TRBV12-4 with TRBJ2-1, with 8 nucleotides matching TRBD2. This CDR3 reads CASRRTGLGVYEQFF. DNA for the CDR3: TGTGCCAGCAGGAGAACGGGACTAGGAGTTTATGAGCAGTTCTTC.